The next 23 T cell receptor beta chains were all read from a single sample in a study of blood T cell repertoires in COVID-19. Here immunoSEQ multiplex PCR was the method, and the copy in TCRdb shows in-frame clones only, minus some. The sample comprises hundreds of thousands of clones, more than 80% of which are singletons, and roughly 1.2% rests with the top ten. Sequencing was carried out using peripheral blood. These receptors came from a man in his forties with acute or convalescent COVID-19.

The chain couples TRBV5-1 to TRBJ1-1, with D perhaps matching TRBD1 (5 bases). The germline gives CDR1 SGHRS, CDR2 YFSETQ. This CDR3 comprises 13 residues. Trimming took off 5 bases at V and 1 base at J, with 9 bases between the two ends. CDR3 coding DNA: TGCGCCAGCAGGACCAGGGAGAACACTGAAGCTTTCTTT. Protein: CASRTRENTEAFF.

The chain combines TRBV6-4 with TRBJ1-2; D is uncertain. V was trimmed by 4 bases and J by 5 bases, leaving 11 bases between them. This CDR3 spans 13 amino acids. Germline V gives CDR1 MRHNA, CDR2 SNTAGT. The CDR3 here is CASSASGKYGYTF. CDR3 coding DNA: TGTGCCAGCAGTGCGTCAGGAAAATATGGCTACACCTTC.

The rearrangement links TRBV4-2 to TRBJ1-4; 7 nucleotides line up with TRBD1. J was trimmed by 4 bases and V by 4 bases; bases with no gene match: 3. The CDR3 has 14 amino acids. From germline, CDR1 is LGHNA and CDR2 YNFKEQ. CDR3 nucleotide sequence: TGTGCCAGCAGCCCCGGACAGGTTAATGAAAAACTGTTTTTT. This codes for CASSPGQVNEKLFF.

Note on this clone: This sample also contains other DNA sequences that code for the same CDR3. This chain joins TRBV5-1 and TRBJ2-7; possible D gene TRBD2, 5 bases. This CDR3 spans 11 amino acids. Trimming pared 4 bases from V and 4 bases from J, leaving 6 bases between. Germline V lookup: CDR1 SGHRS, CDR2 YFSETQ. CDR3 DNA: TGCGCCAGCAGCCCGGGGTACGAGCAGTACTTC. Residues: CASSPGYEQYF.

This sequence joins TRBV4-1 and TRBJ1-2; 10 bases are shared with TRBD1. The germline V gene has CDR1 MGHRA and CDR2 YSYEKL. Trimming removed 1 base from V and 7 bases from J; junction bases left unmatched: 6. This CDR3 region has 15 residues. The CDR3: CASSQGQGADGGYTF. The CDR3 nucleotides are TGCGCCAGCAGCCAAGGACAGGGGGCGGATGGTGGCTACACCTTC.

The gene calls are TRBV18 and TRBJ2-2; TRBD2 is a possible D gene (6 bases). The CDR3 runs to 15 residues. Germline lookup yields CDR1 KGHSH and CDR2 LQKENI. Trimming pared 1 base from V and 4 bases from J, leaving 10 bases between. CDR3 bases: TGTGCCAGCTCACCACTGCGGGAAGGCACCGGGGAGCTGTTTTTT. Its protein is CASSPLREGTGELFF. The complete variable domain, with remaining parts taken from reference TRBV18 and TRBJ2-2, reads NAGVMQNPRHLVRRRGQEARLRCSPMKGHSHVYWYRQLPEEGLKFMVYLQKENIIDESGMPKERFSAEFPKEGPSILRIQQVVRGDSAAYFCASSPLREGTGELFFGEGSRLTVL.

This chain uses TRBV28 with TRBJ1-1; no definite D call. This CDR3 region has 12 residues. V was pared by 10 bases and J by 10 bases, with 19 bases between. CDR1 MDHEN and CDR2 SYDVKM come from the germline V gene. CDR3 DNA sequence: TGTGCCATCACCCGTGGAGGGCATCTAGCTTTCTTT. This translates into CAITRGGHLAFF.

The chain has TRBV18 and TRBJ1-1; TRBD1 aligns across 10 bases. Trimming cost V 4 bases and J 4 bases; bases outside gene matches: 9. CDR1 is KGHSH, CDR2 LQKENI, per germline. This CDR3 comprises 16 residues. Here the CDR3 DNA reads TGTGCCAGCTCACTACTGACAGGGGGCTTAAGCACTGAAGCTTTCTTT. Residues: CASSLLTGGLSTEAFF.

This rearrangement joins TRBV6-5 to TRBJ1-1; D gene ambiguous. The length of the CDR3 is 15 residues. Deletions cut 2 bases from V and 0 bases from J, with 10 bases between. Germline CDR1 is MNHEY and CDR2 is SVGAGI. In nucleotides, the CDR3 is TGTGCCAGCAGTTACCCCCCACAGATGAACACTGAAGCTTTCTTT. This translates into CASSYPPQMNTEAFF.

This clone was seen a few times. V gene TRBV2 combines with J gene TRBJ2-7; 7 bases are shared with TRBD2. CDR1 and CDR2 (germline): SNHLY, FYNNEI. The CDR3 loop spans 14 amino acids. V was pared by 7 bases and J by 2 bases, with 8 bases of the junction left unmatched. The CDR3 is CASTIRLATYEQYF. CDR3 DNA: TGTGCCAGCACCATAAGACTAGCCACCTACGAGCAGTACTTC.

The rearrangement joins TRBV30 to TRBJ2-7, with TRBD1 as a possible D gene (6 bases). The CDR3 consists of 15 residues. Per germline, CDR1 GTSNPN and CDR2 SVGIG (reference sequence). Trimming removed 0 bases from V and 1 base from J, with 13 bases in between. The CDR3 here is CAWSVGQGISYEQYF. In DNA form, the CDR3 reads TGTGCCTGGAGTGTAGGGCAGGGGATTTCCTACGAGCAGTACTTC.

The chain links TRBV4-1 to TRBJ1-4; a weak D match, TRBD1 (6 bases). The CDR3 totals 16 residues. Germline V lookup: CDR1 MGHRA, CDR2 YSYEKL. V gave up 4 bases and J gave up 0 bases, with 12 bases separating them. In DNA form, the CDR3 reads TGCGCCAGCAGCCGGGAGGGGGTTGCAACTAATGAAAAACTGTTTTTT. Translating it yields CASSREGVATNEKLFF.

The chain uses TRBV6-5 and TRBJ1-1, with D possibly matching TRBD1 (5 bases). The V gene lost 6 bases and the J gene lost 7 bases, with 21 bases spanning the gap. This CDR3 has 15 residues. Germline V gene data show CDR1 as MNHEY and CDR2 as SVGAGI. The CDR3 DNA sequence: TGTGCCAGCAGCTCCCTCGCAGGGTTTCAGCATGAAGCTTTCTTT. Translating gives CASSSLAGFQHEAFF.

This clone has a single count. The chain couples TRBV9 to TRBJ1-3, with 9 bases fitting TRBD1. The CDR3 extends over 16 amino acids. Per germline, CDR1 SGDLS and CDR2 YYNGEE. Trimming at V came to 4 bases and at J to 4 bases, leaving 9 bases not matched to a gene. CDR3 sequence: CASSFQGTGIGNTIYF. The DNA of the CDR3 is TGTGCCAGCAGCTTCCAGGGGACAGGGATCGGAAACACCATATATTTT.

The chain couples TRBV10-3 to TRBJ2-1, with a tentative D call TRBD1 (6 bases). Germline V lookup: CDR1 ENHRY, CDR2 SYGVKD. This CDR3 has 14 residues. Trimming removed 4 bases from V and 5 bases from J, with 12 bases in between. For the CDR3, the DNA is TGTGCCATCAGTGGTCTGGGGGCGAACAATGAGCAGTTCTTC. This codes for CAISGLGANNEQFF.

The genes are TRBV7-2 and TRBJ1-1, with 7 bases that match TRBD1. The germline V gene has CDR1 SGHTA and CDR2 FQGNSA. CDR3 length: 12 residues. J was trimmed by 8 bases and V by 4 bases; bases with no gene match: 4. CDR3 region: CASSWTGREAFF. DNA of the CDR3: TGTGCCAGCAGCTGGACAGGAAGAGAAGCTTTCTTT.

The chain employs TRBV5-1 and TRBJ2-1; 8 bases map to TRBD1. V trimming: 0 bases; J trimming: 1 base; junction bases outside the gene matches: 3. The CDR3 is 16 amino acids. Per the germline V gene, CDR1 is SGHRS and CDR2 is YFSETQ. CDR3 DNA: TGCGCCAGCAGCTTGGAAACAGGGGGTTCCTACAATGAGCAGTTCTTC. This codes for CASSLETGGSYNEQFF.

The chain has TRBV13 and TRBJ2-7; the D gene is possibly TRBD2 (5 bases). The CDR3 is 13 amino acids. Deletions cut 5 bases from V and 1 base from J, with 9 bases between. Germline V gives CDR1 PRHDT, CDR2 FYEKMQ (reference sequence). Written as DNA, the CDR3 is TGTGCCAGCAGCCCCGAGGGTTCCTACGAGCAGTACTTC. Amino acids: CASSPEGSYEQYF.

As concerns this clone: A junction boundary mismatches the germline segment, possibly from a read error. The V gene is TRBV28, the J gene TRBJ2-2, with 9 bases fitting TRBD2. CDR3 length: 16 amino acids. CDR1 MDHEN and CDR2 SYDVKM come from the germline V gene. The DNA for the CDR3 is TGTGCCAACAGTTTAGGGGCGGGAGGGCCTTCCGGGGAGCTGTTTTTT. It translates to CANSLGAGGPSGELFF. The complete variable domain, with remaining parts taken from reference TRBV28 and TRBJ2-2, reads DVKVTQSSRYLVKRTGEKVFLECVQDMDHENMFWYRQDPGLGLRLIYFSYDVKMKEKGDIPEGYSVSREKKERFSLILESASTNQTSMYLCANSLGAGGPSGELFFGEGSRLTVL.

The table lists this clone with a few counts. J is TRBJ1-3 and V is TRBV15; the match to TRBD1 covers 8 bases. Germline assignment: CDR1 LNHNV and CDR2 YYDKDF (reference sequence). V lost 6 bases and J lost 0; bases outside the gene matches: 7. This CDR3 is 16 amino acids long. Here the CDR3 DNA reads TGTGCCACCAGGAGGGACAGGTCGAGCTCTGGAAACACCATATATTTT. This sequence encodes CATRRDRSSSGNTIYF.

This chain uses TRBV2 with TRBJ1-5, with D possibly being TRBD1 (6 bases). Germline V lookup: CDR1 SNHLY, CDR2 FYNNEI. The CDR3 sequence is 15 residues long. V shed 6 bases and J shed 0 bases, with 12 bases lying between them. CDR3 coding DNA: TGTGCCAGCAGATCGAGACAGGATAGCAATCAGCCCCAGCATTTT. It yields the protein CASRSRQDSNQPQHF.

The chain joins TRBV6-2 or TRBV6-3 to TRBJ2-1; D remains unclear. The CDR3 is made up of 14 amino acids. Germline-derived CDR1 and CDR2 are MNHEY and SVGEGT. V lost 0 bases and J 8 bases, leaving 11 bases between the germline ends. The CDR3 is CASSYSPSSDEQFF. CDR3 nucleotides: TGTGCCAGCAGTTACTCGCCGAGTTCCGATGAGCAGTTCTTC.

The V and J genes are TRBV19 and TRBJ1-2; D is perhaps TRBD1 (6 bases). Germline V gene sequence: CDR1 LNHDA, CDR2 SQIVND (reference sequence). V lost 5 bases to trimming and J lost 4 bases, with 14 bases between them. This CDR3 contains 14 residues. CDR3 sequence: CASSARTVTYGYTF. In DNA form, the CDR3 reads TGTGCCAGTAGTGCACGGACAGTTACCTATGGCTACACCTTC. The variable domain in full, completed from reference TRBV19 and TRBJ1-2, reads DGGITQSPKYLFRKEGQNVTLSCEQNLNHDAMYWYRQDPGQGLRLIYYSQIVNDFQKGDIAEGYSVSREKKESFPLTVTSAQKNPTAFYLCASSARTVTYGYTFGSGTRLTVV.